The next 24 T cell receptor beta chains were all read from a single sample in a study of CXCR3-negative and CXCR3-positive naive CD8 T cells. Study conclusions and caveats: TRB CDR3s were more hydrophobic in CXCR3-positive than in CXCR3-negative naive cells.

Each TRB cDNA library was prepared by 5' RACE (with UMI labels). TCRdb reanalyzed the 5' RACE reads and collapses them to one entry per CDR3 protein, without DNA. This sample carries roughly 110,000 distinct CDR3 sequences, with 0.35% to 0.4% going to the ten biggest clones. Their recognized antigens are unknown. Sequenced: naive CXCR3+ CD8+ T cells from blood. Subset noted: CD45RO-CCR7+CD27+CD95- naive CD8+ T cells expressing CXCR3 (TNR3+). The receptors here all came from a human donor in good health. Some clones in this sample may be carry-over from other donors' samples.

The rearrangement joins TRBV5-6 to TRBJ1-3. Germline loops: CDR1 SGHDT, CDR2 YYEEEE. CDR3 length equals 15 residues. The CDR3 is CASSLIGSSGNTIYF. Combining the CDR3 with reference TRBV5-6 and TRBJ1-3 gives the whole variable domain DAGVTQSPTHLIKTRGQQVTLRCSPKSGHDTVSWYQQALGQGPQFIFQYYEEEERQRGNFPDRFSGHQFPNYSSELNVNALLLGDSALYLCASSLIGSSGNTIYFGEGSWLTVV.

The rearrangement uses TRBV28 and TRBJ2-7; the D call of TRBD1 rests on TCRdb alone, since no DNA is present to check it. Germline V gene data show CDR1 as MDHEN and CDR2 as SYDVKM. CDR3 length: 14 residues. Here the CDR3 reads CASSLAPRVSEQYF.

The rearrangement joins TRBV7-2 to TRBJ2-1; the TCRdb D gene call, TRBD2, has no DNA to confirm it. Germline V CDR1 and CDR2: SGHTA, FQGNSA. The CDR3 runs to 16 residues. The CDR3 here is CASSLDASGSYNEQFF.

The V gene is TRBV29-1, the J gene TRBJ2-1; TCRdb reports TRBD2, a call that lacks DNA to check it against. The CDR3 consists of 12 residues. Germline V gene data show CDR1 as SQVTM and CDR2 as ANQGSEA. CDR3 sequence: CSVEDQGPHRFF.

The CDR3 region is CSVIKTGSYNEQFF. V and J are TRBV29-1 and TRBJ2-1; TCRdb designates TRBD1, a call that cannot be tested without DNA. The CDR3 consists of 14 residues. CDR1 and CDR2 from the germline V gene are SQVTM and ANQGSEA.

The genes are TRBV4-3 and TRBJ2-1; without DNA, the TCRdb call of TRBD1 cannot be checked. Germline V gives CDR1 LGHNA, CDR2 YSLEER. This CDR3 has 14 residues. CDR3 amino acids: CASSQEIGVNEQFF.

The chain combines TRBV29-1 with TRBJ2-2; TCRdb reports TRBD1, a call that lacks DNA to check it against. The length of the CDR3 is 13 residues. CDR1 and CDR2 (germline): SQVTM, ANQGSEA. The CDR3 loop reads CIVEGQAPGELFF.

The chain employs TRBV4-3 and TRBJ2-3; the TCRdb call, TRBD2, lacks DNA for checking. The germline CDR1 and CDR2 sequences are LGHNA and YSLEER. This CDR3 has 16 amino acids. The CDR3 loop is CASSQELAGGPDTQYF.

The CDR3 is CSVGVQNTGELFF. The V and J genes are TRBV29-1 and TRBJ2-2. Germline V gene data show CDR1 as SQVTM and CDR2 as ANQGSEA. The CDR3 is 13 amino acids.

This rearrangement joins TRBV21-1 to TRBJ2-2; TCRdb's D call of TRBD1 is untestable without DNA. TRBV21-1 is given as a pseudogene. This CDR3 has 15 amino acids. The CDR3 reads CASSKAQRGNGELFF.

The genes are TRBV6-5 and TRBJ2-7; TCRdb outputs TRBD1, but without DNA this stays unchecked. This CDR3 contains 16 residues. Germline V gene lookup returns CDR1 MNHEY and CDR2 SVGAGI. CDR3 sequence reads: CASSYSPGGEGAEQYF.

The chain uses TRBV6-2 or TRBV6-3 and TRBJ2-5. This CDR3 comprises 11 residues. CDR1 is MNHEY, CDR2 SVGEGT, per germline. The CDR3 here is CASRFQETQYF.

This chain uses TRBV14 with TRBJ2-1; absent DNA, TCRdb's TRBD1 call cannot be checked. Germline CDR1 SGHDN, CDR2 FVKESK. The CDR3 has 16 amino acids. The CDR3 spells CASSQAPGQGLNEQFF.

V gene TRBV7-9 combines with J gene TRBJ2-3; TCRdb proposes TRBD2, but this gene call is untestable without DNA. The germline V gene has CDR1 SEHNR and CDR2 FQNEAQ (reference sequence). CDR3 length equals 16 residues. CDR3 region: CASSLTTSVFTDTQYF.

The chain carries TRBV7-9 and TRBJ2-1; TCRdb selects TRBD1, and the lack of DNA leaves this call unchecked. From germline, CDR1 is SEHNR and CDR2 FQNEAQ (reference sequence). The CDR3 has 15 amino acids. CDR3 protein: CASSLPLAGQNEQFF.

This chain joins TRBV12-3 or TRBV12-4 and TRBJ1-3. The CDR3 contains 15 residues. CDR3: CASSLSNKAGNTIYF.

The chain's CDR3 is CASTDLGPPYEQYF. The J gene is TRBJ2-7, the V gene TRBV7-9; the TRBD2 assignment by TCRdb is unverifiable without DNA. The length of the CDR3 is 14 residues. CDR1 is SEHNR, CDR2 FQNEAQ, per germline (reference sequence).

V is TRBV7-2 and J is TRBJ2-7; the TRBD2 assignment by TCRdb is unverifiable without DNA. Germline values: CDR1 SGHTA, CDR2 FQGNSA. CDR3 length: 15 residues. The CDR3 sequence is CASSLVLAGDVEQYF.

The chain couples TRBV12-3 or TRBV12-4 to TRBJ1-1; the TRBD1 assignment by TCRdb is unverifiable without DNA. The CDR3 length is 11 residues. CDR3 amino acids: CATGEGTEAFF.

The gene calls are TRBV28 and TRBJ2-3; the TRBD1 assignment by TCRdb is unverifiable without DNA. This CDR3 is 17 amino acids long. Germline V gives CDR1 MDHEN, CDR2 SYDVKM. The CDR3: CASSRDRIGKSTDTQYF.

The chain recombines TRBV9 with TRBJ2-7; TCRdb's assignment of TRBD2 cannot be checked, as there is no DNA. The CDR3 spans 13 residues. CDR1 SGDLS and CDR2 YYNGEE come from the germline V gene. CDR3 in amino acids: CASSVGTAVEQYF.

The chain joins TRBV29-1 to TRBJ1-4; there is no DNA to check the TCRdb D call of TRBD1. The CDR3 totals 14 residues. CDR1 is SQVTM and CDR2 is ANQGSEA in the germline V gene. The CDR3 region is CSVNLDREPEKLFF.

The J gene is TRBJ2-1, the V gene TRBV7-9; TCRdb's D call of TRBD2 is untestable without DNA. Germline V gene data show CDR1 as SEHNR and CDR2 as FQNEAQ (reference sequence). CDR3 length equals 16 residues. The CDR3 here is CASSLPLAGVDNEQFF.

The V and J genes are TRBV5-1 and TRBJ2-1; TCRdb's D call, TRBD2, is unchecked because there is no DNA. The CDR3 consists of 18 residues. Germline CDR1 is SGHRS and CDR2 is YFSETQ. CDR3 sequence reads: CASSLEGTSGRSYNEQFF.